This T cell receptor (beta chain) was retrieved from a study of blood T cell repertoires in COVID-19. V shed 5 bases and J shed 4 bases, with 13 bases lying between them. Germline V gives CDR1 SEHNR, CDR2 FQNEAQ (reference sequence). This CDR3 spans 14 amino acids. Sequenced by immunoSEQ multiplex PCR; TCRdb stores in-frame clones only, minus some. The data show fewer than 75,000 clones, about 92% seen once. The rearrangement links TRBV7-9 to TRBJ2-3; D perhaps matches TRBD1 (8 bases). Sequences were obtained from peripheral blood. The clonotype comes from a human donor in a cohort sampled during active COVID-19. The CDR3 coding sequence is TGTGCCAGCAGCATAACAGGGGGGGCAGATACGCAGTATTTT. It encodes CASSITGGADTQYF. Supplemented by reference TRBV7-9 and TRBJ2-3, the full variable domain reads DTGVSQNPRHKITKRGQNVTFRCDPISEHNRLYWYRQTLGQGPEFLTYFQNEAQLEKSRLLSDRFSAERPKGSFSTLEIQRTEQGDSAMYLCASSITGGADTQYFGPGTRLTVL.